This T cell receptor (beta chain) was identified in a study of cytomegalovirus exposure and HLA in healthy donors. Findings and limits, study-wide: Researchers counted 150 to 200 TCR beta chains as cytomegalovirus-associated. A highly shared variant cluster was judged a likely technical artifact. As a later analysis revealed, the rate of TCR association differed by HLA locus, with DRB1 most and HLA-C fewest. Fewer than 20,000 TCR beta sequences were associated with HLA alleles at 0.05 false discovery rate in a later analysis.

This CDR3 spans 13 amino acids. From germline, CDR1 is SGHTS and CDR2 YDEGEE. Trimming cost V 4 bases and J 6 bases; bases outside gene matches: 4. PCR amplification relied on 60 Vbeta primers (plus 13 Jbeta primers). Produced via immunoSEQ multiplex PCR; TCRdb's table is partial and in-frame only. In the table there are some 140,000 clones, roughly 70% of which are singletons. Points on this clone: Its cognate antigen is unknown.

Sequencing was performed on PBMCs. This sequence joins TRBV5-8 and TRBJ1-5; 7 bases map to TRBD1. The TCR comes from a man younger than 35 in good health and CMV-seropositive. CDR3 bases: TGTGCCAGCAGCCGACAGGGTCGTCAGCCCCAGCATTTT. Translation gives CASSRQGRQPQHF.